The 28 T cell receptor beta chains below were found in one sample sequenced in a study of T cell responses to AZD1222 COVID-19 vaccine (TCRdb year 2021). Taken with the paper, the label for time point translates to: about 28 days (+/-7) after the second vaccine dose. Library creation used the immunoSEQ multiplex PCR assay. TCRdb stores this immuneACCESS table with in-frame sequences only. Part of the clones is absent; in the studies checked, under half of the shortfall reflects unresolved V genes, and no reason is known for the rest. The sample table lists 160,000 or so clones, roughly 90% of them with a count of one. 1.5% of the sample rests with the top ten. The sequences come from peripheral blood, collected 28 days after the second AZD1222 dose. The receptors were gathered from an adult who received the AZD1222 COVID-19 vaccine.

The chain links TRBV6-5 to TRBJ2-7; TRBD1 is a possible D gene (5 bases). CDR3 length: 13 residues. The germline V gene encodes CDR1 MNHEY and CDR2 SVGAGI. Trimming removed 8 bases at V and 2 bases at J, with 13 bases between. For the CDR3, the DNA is TGTGCCAGCGCAAAGAAAGGGGCCTACGAGCAGTACTTC. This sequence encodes CASAKKGAYEQYF.

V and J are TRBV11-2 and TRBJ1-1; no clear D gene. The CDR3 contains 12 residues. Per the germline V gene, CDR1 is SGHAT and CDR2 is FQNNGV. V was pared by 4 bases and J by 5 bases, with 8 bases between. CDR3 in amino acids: CASSYSGTEAFF. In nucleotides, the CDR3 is TGTGCCAGCAGCTACTCCGGGACTGAAGCTTTCTTT.

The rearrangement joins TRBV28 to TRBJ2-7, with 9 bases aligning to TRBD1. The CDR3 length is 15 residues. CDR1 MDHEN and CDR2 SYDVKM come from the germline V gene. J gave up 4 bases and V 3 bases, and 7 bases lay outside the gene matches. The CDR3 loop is CASSFSGTGPYEQYF. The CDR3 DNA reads TGTGCCAGCAGTTTTTCCGGGACAGGGCCGTACGAGCAGTACTTC.

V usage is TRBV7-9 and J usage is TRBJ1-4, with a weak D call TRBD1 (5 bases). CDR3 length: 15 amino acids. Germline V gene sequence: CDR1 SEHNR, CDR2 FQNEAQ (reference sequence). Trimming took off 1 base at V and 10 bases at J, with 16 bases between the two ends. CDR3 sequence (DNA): TGTGCCAGCAGCTTAGGAAGAGGGGCAGGCGGAAAACTGTTTTTT. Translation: CASSLGRGAGGKLFF.

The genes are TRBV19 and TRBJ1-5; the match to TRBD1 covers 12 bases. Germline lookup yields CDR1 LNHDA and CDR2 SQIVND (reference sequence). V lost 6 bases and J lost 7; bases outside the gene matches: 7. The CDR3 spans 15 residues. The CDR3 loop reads CASRPGQGARQPQHF. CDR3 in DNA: TGTGCCAGTAGGCCGGGACAGGGGGCCCGACAGCCCCAGCATTTT. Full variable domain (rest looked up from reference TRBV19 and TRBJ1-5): DGGITQSPKYLFRKEGQNVTLSCEQNLNHDAMYWYRQDPGQGLRLIYYSQIVNDFQKGDIAEGYSVSREKKESFPLTVTSAQKNPTAFYLCASRPGQGARQPQHFGDGTRLSIL.

CDR3 residues: CASRRDRNSGNTIYF. The DNA for the CDR3 is TGTGCCAGCAGGAGGGACCGAAACTCTGGAAACACCATATATTTT. This rearrangement joins TRBV6-5 to TRBJ1-3; D perhaps matches TRBD1 (5 bases). V was pared by 6 bases and J by 0 bases, with 12 bases between. This CDR3 contains 15 residues. Germline V gene data show CDR1 as MNHEY and CDR2 as SVGAGI.

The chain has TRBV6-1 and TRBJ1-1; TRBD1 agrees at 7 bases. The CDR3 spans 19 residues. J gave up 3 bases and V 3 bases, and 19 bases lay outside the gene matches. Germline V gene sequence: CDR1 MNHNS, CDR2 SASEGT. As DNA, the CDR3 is TGTGCCAGCAGTGATGTGCTCCGGACAGGATTGGTGCTATACACTGAAGCTTTCTTT. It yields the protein CASSDVLRTGLVLYTEAFF.

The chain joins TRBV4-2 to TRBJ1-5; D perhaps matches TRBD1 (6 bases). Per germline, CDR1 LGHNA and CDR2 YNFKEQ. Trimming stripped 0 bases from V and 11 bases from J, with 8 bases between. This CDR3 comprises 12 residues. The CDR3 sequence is CASSQDKGAQHF. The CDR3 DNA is TGTGCCAGCAGCCAAGACAAGGGGGCCCAGCATTTT.

CDR3 sequence (DNA): TGCAGTGCTAGTTCGGTGGTCGCAACAAGGGCTTACAATGAGCAGTTCTTC. Translating gives CSASSVVATRAYNEQFF. This chain joins TRBV20-1 and TRBJ2-1, with D uncertain. Germline CDR1 and CDR2: DFQATT and SNEGSKA (reference sequence). Trimming shortened V by 3 bases and J by 4 bases, and 22 bases separated the two germline ends. This CDR3 is 17 amino acids long.

The CDR3 DNA sequence: TGCGCCAGCAGCTTGGGGGTGGATTTGACGGGCTACACCTTC. It is translated as CASSLGVDLTGYTF. The chain is built from TRBV5-1 and TRBJ1-2, with D uncertain. Germline loops: CDR1 SGHRS, CDR2 YFSETQ. Trimming took off 0 bases at V and 8 bases at J, with 14 bases between the two ends. This CDR3 has 14 residues.

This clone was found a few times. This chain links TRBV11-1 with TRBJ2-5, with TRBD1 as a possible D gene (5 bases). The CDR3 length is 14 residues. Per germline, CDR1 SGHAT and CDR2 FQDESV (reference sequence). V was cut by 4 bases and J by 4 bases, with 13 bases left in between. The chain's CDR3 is CASSSDSLGETQYF. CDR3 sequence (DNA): TGTGCCAGCAGCTCCGACAGCTTGGGAGAGACCCAGTACTTC.

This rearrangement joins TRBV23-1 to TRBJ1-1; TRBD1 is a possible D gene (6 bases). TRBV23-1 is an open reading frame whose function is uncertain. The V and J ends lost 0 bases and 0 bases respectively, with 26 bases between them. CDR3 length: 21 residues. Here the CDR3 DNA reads TGCGCCAGCAGTCAATCGGCTGGGGGGCCATGGTTATCCGCATTGAACACTGAAGCTTTCTTT. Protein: CASSQSAGGPWLSALNTEAFF.

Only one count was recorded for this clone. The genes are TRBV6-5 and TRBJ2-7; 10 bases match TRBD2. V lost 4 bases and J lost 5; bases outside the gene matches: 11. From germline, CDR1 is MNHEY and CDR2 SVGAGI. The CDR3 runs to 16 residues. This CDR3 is CASSWGSGRVTNEQYF. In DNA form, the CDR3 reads TGTGCCAGCAGTTGGGGGAGCGGGAGGGTTACCAACGAGCAGTACTTC.

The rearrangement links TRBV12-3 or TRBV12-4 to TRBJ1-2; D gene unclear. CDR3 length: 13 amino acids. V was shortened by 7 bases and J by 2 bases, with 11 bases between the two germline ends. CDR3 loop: CASTEGPNYGYTF. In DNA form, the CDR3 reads TGTGCCAGCACCGAGGGCCCGAACTATGGCTACACCTTC.

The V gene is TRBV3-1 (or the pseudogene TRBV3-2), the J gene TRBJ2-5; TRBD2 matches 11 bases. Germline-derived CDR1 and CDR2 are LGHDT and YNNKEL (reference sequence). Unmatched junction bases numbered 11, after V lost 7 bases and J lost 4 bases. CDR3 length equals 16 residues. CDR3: CASNRLTSGRRETQYF. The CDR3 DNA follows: TGTGCCAGCAACCGTCTCACTAGCGGGAGACGAGAGACCCAGTACTTC.

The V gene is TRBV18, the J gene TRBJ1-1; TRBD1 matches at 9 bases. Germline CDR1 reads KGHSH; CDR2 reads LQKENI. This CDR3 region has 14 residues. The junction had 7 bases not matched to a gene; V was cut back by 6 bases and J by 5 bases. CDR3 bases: TGTGCCAGCTCGCCAGGGACAGGGATAACTGAAGCTTTCTTT. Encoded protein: CASSPGTGITEAFF.

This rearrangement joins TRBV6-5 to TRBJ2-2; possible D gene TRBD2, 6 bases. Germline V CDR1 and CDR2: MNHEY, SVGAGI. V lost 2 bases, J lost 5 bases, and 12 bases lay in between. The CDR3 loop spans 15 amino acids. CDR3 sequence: CASSYHGTWTGELFF. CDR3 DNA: TGTGCCAGCAGTTACCACGGGACTTGGACCGGGGAGCTGTTTTTT.

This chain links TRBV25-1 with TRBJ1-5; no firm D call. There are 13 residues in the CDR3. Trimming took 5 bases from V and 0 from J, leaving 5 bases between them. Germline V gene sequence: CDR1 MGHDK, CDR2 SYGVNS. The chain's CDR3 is CASSSNSNQPQHF. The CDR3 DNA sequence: TGTGCCAGCAGTTCCAATAGCAATCAGCCCCAGCATTTT.

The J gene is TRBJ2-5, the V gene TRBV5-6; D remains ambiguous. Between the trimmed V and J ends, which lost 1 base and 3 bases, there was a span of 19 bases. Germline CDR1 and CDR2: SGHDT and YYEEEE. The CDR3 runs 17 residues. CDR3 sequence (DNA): TGTGCCAGCAGCTTGAGTCCCCCTGATTGGGAAAAAGAGACCCAGTACTTC. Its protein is CASSLSPPDWEKETQYF.

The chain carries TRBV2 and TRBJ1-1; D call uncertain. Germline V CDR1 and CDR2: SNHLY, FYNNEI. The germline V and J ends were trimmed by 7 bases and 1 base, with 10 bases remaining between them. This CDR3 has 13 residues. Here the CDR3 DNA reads TGTGCCAGCATCTTCGGAGGGAACACTGAAGCTTTCTTT. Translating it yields CASIFGGNTEAFF.

DNA of the CDR3: TGTGCTAGTGGTACCGGACCCGCGGCGGCTTTCTTT. Its translation is CASGTGPAAAFF. The chain joins TRBV12-5 to TRBJ1-1; D is undetermined. This CDR3 has 12 amino acids. Per germline, CDR1 LGHNT and CDR2 FRNRAP. The V end lost 5 bases, the J end lost 11 bases, and 15 bases lay between the germline ends.

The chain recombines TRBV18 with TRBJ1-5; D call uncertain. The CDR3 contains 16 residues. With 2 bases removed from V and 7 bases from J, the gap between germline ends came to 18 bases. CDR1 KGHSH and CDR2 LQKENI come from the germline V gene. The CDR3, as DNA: TGTGCCAGCTCACCAGGGGTAACAGCTTTAGCCCAGCCCCAGCATTTT. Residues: CASSPGVTALAQPQHF.

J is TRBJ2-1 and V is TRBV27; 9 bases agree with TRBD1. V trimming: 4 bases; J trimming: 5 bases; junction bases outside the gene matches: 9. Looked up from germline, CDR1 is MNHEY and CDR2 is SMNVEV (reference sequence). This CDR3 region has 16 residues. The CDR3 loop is CASSSVPGQGNNEQFF. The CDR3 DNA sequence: TGTGCCAGCAGTTCGGTACCGGGACAGGGTAACAATGAGCAGTTCTTC.

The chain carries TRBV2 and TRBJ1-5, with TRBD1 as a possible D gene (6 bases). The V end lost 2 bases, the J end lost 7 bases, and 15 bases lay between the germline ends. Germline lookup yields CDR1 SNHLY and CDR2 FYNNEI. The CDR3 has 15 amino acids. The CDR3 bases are TGTGCCAGCAGTGAATCGGGGGGCCCACGGCAGCCCCAGCATTTT. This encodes CASSESGGPRQPQHF.

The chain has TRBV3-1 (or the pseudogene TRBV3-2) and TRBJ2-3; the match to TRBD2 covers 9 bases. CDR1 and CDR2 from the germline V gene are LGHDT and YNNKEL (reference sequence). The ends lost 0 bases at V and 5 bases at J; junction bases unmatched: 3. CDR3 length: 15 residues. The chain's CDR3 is CASSQEGLARDTQYF. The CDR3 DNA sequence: TGTGCCAGCAGCCAAGAGGGACTAGCAAGAGATACGCAGTATTTT.

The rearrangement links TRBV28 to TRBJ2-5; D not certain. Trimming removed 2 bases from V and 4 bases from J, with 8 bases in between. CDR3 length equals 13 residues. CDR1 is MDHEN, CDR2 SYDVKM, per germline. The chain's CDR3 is CASSLGQLETQYF. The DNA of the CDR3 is TGTGCCAGCAGTTTAGGGCAGTTAGAGACCCAGTACTTC.

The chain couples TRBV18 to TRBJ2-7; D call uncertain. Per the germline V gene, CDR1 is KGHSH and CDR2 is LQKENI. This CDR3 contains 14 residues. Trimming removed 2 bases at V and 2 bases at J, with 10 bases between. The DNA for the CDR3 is TGTGCCAGCTCACCATACACGGGCCCCTACGAGCAGTACTTC. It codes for CASSPYTGPYEQYF.

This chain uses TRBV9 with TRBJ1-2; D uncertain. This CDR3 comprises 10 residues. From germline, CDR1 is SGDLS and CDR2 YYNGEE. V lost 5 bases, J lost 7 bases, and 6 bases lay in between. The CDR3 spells CASSLIGYTF. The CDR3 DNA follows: TGTGCCAGCAGTTTGATTGGCTACACCTTC. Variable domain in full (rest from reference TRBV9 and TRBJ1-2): DSGVTQTPKHLITATGQRVTLRCSPRSGDLSVYWYQQSLDQGLQFLIQYYNGEERAKGNILERFSAQQFPDLHSELNLSSLELGDSALYFCASSLIGYTFGSGTRLTVV.